This is a list of T cell receptor beta chains from one sample in a study of shared clonotypes between healthy human individuals. Produced via immunoSEQ multiplex PCR; TCRdb's table is partial and in-frame only. Altogether nearly 1,000,000 clones are present, around 80% being singletons, with the ten largest covering about 1.5%. The sequencing sample was made of memory CD4+ T cells sorted from blood. The receptor set was obtained from a man aged 18 to 30 in good health. CDR3s include the opening cysteine and the closing phenylalanine or tryptophan. Fields, in order: D gene, J gene, clone size, V gene, CDR3 DNA, CDR3 protein. A D gene is named only where the DNA matches it firmly. Size is stated for part of the rows, as once, few or many counts, or as a class when the clone is expanded.

-	TRBJ2-5	once	TRBV5-6	TGTGCCAGCAGGAATCAAGAGACCCAGTACTTC	CASRNQETQYF
-	TRBJ1-1	-	TRBV5-1	TGCGCCAGCAGTCTGAGAACACCGAACACTGAAGCTTTCTTT	CASSLRTPNTEAFF
-	TRBJ2-7	once	TRBV19	TGTGCCAGTAGTGTATCACTAGACTACGAGCAGTACTTC	CASSVSLDYEQYF
-	TRBJ2-4	few	TRBV6-5	TGTGCCAGCAGGAAATTAGTGGGAGACATTCAGTACTTC	CASRKLVGDIQYF
-	TRBJ1-6	few	TRBV2	TGTGCCAGCAGTGCTACAGGGAACTATAATTCACCCCTCCACTTT	CASSATGNYNSPLHF
-	TRBJ2-3	-	TRBV28	TGTGCCAGTGTCTCCCCTCGGGATACGCAGTATTTT	CASVSPRDTQYF
-	TRBJ1-5	-	TRBV18	TGTGCCAGCTCACGACAGGCGCCCAATCAGCCCCAGCATTTT	CASSRQAPNQPQHF
-	TRBJ1-5	-	TRBV28	TGTGCCAGCAATTTTGGGGGTTTAAGCAATCAGCCCCAGCATTTT	CASNFGGLSNQPQHF
-	TRBJ1-3	-	TRBV5-1	TGCGCCAGCAGCTTCGGGGAAGCTGGAAACACCATATATTTT	CASSFGEAGNTIYF
-	TRBJ1-1	-	TRBV27	TGTGCCAGCAGTTTTACAGGGTATCCTCGCACTGAAGCTTTCTTT	CASSFTGYPRTEAFF
TRBD1	TRBJ2-7	-	TRBV28	TGTGCCAGCAGACCGGGACAGGGGAAGAACTACGAGCAGTACTTC	CASRPGQGKNYEQYF
TRBD2	TRBJ2-5	once	TRBV9	TGTGCCAGCAGCGTAGGGTGGTCAGGTCGGGCGGGAGAAGAGACCCAGTACTTC	CASSVGWSGRAGEETQYF
-	TRBJ1-2	few	TRBV27	TGTGCCAGCAGTCCCACGCCGGGCTATGGCTACACCTTC	CASSPTPGYGYTF
-	TRBJ2-7	-	TRBV6-5	TGTGCCACCGCAGGGATTCTCTCCTACGAGCAGTACTTC	CATAGILSYEQYF
-	TRBJ1-5	-	TRBV27	TGTGCCAGCAGTTCCGACTTCACAGGGTCACAGCCCCAGCATTTT	CASSSDFTGSQPQHF
-	TRBJ1-1	-	TRBV10-3	TGTGCCATCAGTGAGTCTCAGGGGATGAACACTGAAGCTTTCTTT	CAISESQGMNTEAFF
TRBD2	TRBJ2-3	-	TRBV2	TGTGCCAGCAGAGCGGGACTAGCGGGAGGGGGCACAGATACGCAGTATTTT	CASRAGLAGGGTDTQYF
-	TRBJ2-1	few	TRBV10-2	TGCGCCAGCAGTGAGAACAGATACAATGAGCAGTTCTTC	CASSENRYNEQFF
TRBD1	TRBJ1-5	-	TRBV5-1	TGCGCCAGCAGCTTGGGGGACAGCAACAATCAGCCCCAGCATTTT	CASSLGDSNNQPQHF
-	TRBJ2-3	-	TRBV5-1	TGCGCCAGCAGCTTGAGTGGCTTAAGCACAGATACGCAGTATTTT	CASSLSGLSTDTQYF
TRBD1	TRBJ1-2	-	TRBV18	TGTGCCAGCTCACCAAGGGACAGCAACTATGGCTACACCTTC	CASSPRDSNYGYTF
-	TRBJ1-2	-	TRBV10-2	TGCGCCAGCATCGACGGGAGGGTTAACTATGGCTACACCTTC	CASIDGRVNYGYTF
TRBD2	TRBJ2-4	-	TRBV4-1	TGCGCCAGCAGCCAAGATACGAGCGGGAGAGCCAAAAACATTCAGTACTTC	CASSQDTSGRAKNIQYF
-	TRBJ2-3	few	TRBV5-4	TGTGCCAGCAGCTTGGGGTGGCAGGCGGCAGATACGCAGTATTTT	CASSLGWQAADTQYF
TRBD1	TRBJ1-3	-	TRBV5-1	TGCGCCAGCAGCCCCCAGGGGGCTGGAAACACCATATATTTT	CASSPQGAGNTIYF
-	TRBJ1-6	-	TRBV2	TGTGCCAGTACCCTGCTGGGGGTGGATTCACCCCTCCACTTT	CASTLLGVDSPLHF
TRBD1	TRBJ1-2	-	TRBV2	TGTGCCAGCAGGGCTGGTCAGGGGGCTAACTATGGCTACACCTTC	CASRAGQGANYGYTF
TRBD1	TRBJ2-5	-	TRBV2	TGTGCCAGCGGTGGACAGGTGGAGACCCAGTACTTC	CASGGQVETQYF
TRBD1	TRBJ2-5	-	TRBV30	TGTGCCTGGAGTGTACACAGGGGAGAGACCCAGTACTTC	CAWSVHRGETQYF
TRBD1	TRBJ1-2	few	TRBV4-2	TGTGCCAGCAGCCAAGATAGGGACAGGGGGCTATCTGGCTACACCTTC	CASSQDRDRGLSGYTF
TRBD1	TRBJ2-2	-	TRBV19	TGTGCCAGTAGACCGGGACAGGGAAGCACCGGGGAGCTGTTTTTT	CASRPGQGSTGELFF
-	TRBJ1-2	-	TRBV6-5	TGTGCCAGCAGAAAGGACGGAAACTATGGCTACACCTTC	CASRKDGNYGYTF
-	TRBJ1-1	-	TRBV6-6	TGTGCCAGCAGCCAAGGGGGTAGGAGAACTGAAGCTTTCTTT	CASSQGGRRTEAFF
-	TRBJ1-1	-	TRBV30	TGTGCCTGGAACTACGACAGGAACACTGAAGCTTTCTTT	CAWNYDRNTEAFF
-	TRBJ2-3	-	TRBV29-1	TGCAGCGGTTTGACAAATACGCAGTATTTT	CSGLTNTQYF
TRBD2	TRBJ2-5	-	TRBV6-6	TGTGCCAGCAGTTACGGGGGGGGTAAGACCCAGTACTTC	CASSYGGGKTQYF
-	TRBJ1-5	few	TRBV7-2	TGTGCCAGCAGCTTAGGTGGGGGAGCGGAACAGCCCCAGCATTTT	CASSLGGGAEQPQHF
TRBD1	TRBJ1-6	-	TRBV5-4	TGTGCCAGCAGCTGGGGGACAGGGGTGATTTCACCCCTCCACTTT	CASSWGTGVISPLHF
-	TRBJ2-3	many	TRBV6-1	TGTGCCAGCAGTGAAGGGCAGGGGAGAGATACGCAGTATTTT	CASSEGQGRDTQYF
-	TRBJ2-7	-	TRBV30	TGTGCCTGGAGCCCTCGGACCTACGAGCAGTACTTC	CAWSPRTYEQYF
TRBD1	TRBJ1-6	-	TRBV18	TGTGCCAGCTCACCAAGTCTGTCGGGGACAGATAATTCACCCCTCCACTTT	CASSPSLSGTDNSPLHF
TRBD1	TRBJ1-5	-	TRBV19	TGTGCCAGTAGTATTACCGGGACAGGGGGCAATCAGCCCCAGCATTTT	CASSITGTGGNQPQHF
-	TRBJ2-5	-	TRBV5-1	TGCGCCAGCAGCTTGTCGGTTGGAGCGAAAGAGACCCAGTACTTC	CASSLSVGAKETQYF
TRBD2	TRBJ2-7	few	TRBV6-1	TGTGCCAGCAGTGAAACTGCGGCGGGGGGGCCCTACGAGCAGTACTTC	CASSETAAGGPYEQYF
-	TRBJ2-7	few	TRBV2	TGTGCCAGCAGTGGATCCGGCGGGGGGACAGGAGAGCAGTACTTC	CASSGSGGGTGEQYF
-	TRBJ1-4	once	TRBV6-1	TGTGCCAGCAGTGAACGGGGAGGGGGTGAAAAACTGTTTTTT	CASSERGGGEKLFF
TRBD1	TRBJ1-5	few	TRBV7-2	TGTGCCAGCAGCTTGAGGGGGCCTCCGAATCAGCCCCAGCATTTT	CASSLRGPPNQPQHF
-	TRBJ2-3	-	TRBV29-1	TGCAGCGTTGAAAAAGTGACCAGTCGGGATACGCAGTATTTT	CSVEKVTSRDTQYF
-	TRBJ1-5	-	TRBV6-6	TGTGCCAGCAGCACCGGGAGATATAGCAATCAGCCCCAGCATTTT	CASSTGRYSNQPQHF
TRBD2	TRBJ2-3	-	TRBV5-1	TGCGCCAGCAGCTTGGCCGCTTTAGCGGGCAACACAGATACGCAGTATTTT	CASSLAALAGNTDTQYF
TRBD1	TRBJ2-5	once	TRBV4-3	TGCGCCAGCAGCCAAGATGCAGGGGGCGCAGAGACCCAGTACTTC	CASSQDAGGAETQYF
TRBD1	TRBJ1-1	-	TRBV2	TGTGCCAGCAGTGAAGGACAGGGGTACGCTGAAGCTTTCTTT	CASSEGQGYAEAFF
-	TRBJ2-3	few	TRBV25-1	TGTGCCAGCAGTGAGAGGGGGCGGGGGGGCACAGATACGCAGTATTTT	CASSERGRGGTDTQYF